These 21 T cell receptor beta chains were all obtained from the same sample, sequenced in a study of blood T cells in healthy people across ages (dated by TCRdb to between 2015 and 2017). Preparation of the library involved 5' RACE. Sequencing relied on an Illumina HiSeq 2500. The second PCR ran for about 6 to 12 cycles and used a J-beta primer mix along with a sample-barcoded 5' primer. TCRdb reprocessed the public reads (quality trimming at Q25 with fastp, clone calling with MiXCR) and kept in-frame beta chains. When rows share a CDR3 protein, they turn into one entry using the most common DNA and genes. The sample table holds over 1,300,000 distinct CDR3 sequences, of which around 55% were seen once. The ten most abundant clones make up 6.5% to 8.5% of the sample. Material for sequencing was blood. The source of these receptors is a man aged 18 to 30 in good health.

This clonotype was seen a handful of times. The chain couples TRBV29-1 to TRBJ2-4; weak D call: TRBD2 (6 bases). The J call may be incorrect, as the DNA end agrees better with TRBJ2-7. The CDR3 runs 15 residues. The V gene's germline CDR1 is SQVTM and CDR2 ANQGSEA. CDR3 nucleotide sequence: TGCAGCGTTGAATGGTCCGGGAGAGAAACGTACGAGCAGTACTTC. Translating gives CSVEWSGRETYEQYF.

The chain uses TRBV27 and TRBJ1-2; maybe TRBD1 (6 bases). This CDR3 is 15 amino acids long. The germline gives CDR1 MNHEY, CDR2 SMNVEV (reference sequence). Trimming left V 0 bases short and J 8 bases short, with 16 bases between. In DNA, the CDR3 is TGTGCCAGCAGTTTATCTTCCGCAGGGGTAGAGGGCTACACCTTC. Protein product: CASSLSSAGVEGYTF.

The chain employs TRBV6-2 or TRBV6-3 and TRBJ2-1, with D perhaps TRBD1 or TRBD2 (6 bases each). CDR3 length: 16 amino acids. Germline V gene sequence: CDR1 MNHEY, CDR2 SVGEGT. The V and J ends lost 6 bases and 4 bases respectively, with 19 bases between them. The CDR3 is CASSPLRGPPYNEQFF. CDR3 bases: TGTGCCAGCAGCCCATTACGGGGGCCCCCTTACAATGAGCAGTTCTTC.

This clonotype has just a few counts. V usage is TRBV10-3 and J usage is TRBJ2-3; D remains ambiguous. CDR1 is ENHRY and CDR2 is SYGVKD in the germline V gene. V gave up 2 bases and J gave up 6 bases, with 18 bases separating them. The CDR3 covers 16 residues. The chain's CDR3 is CAISERLDLSRDTQYF. In DNA form, the CDR3 reads TGTGCCATCAGTGAGCGCTTGGACCTATCAAGGGATACGCAGTATTTT.

The chain is built from TRBV20-1 and TRBJ1-6; maybe TRBD1 (6 bases). CDR1 DFQATT and CDR2 SNEGSKA come from the germline V gene (reference sequence). Trimming left V 1 base short and J 1 base short, with 11 bases between. The length of the CDR3 is 16 residues. The CDR3 loop is CSARVGGQSYNSPLHF. Written as DNA, the CDR3 is TGCAGTGCTAGAGTCGGGGGCCAGTCCTATAATTCACCCCTCCACTTT.

This clonotype was seen a few times. This chain links TRBV4-3 with TRBJ2-7; weak D call: TRBD2 (5 bases). The length of the CDR3 is 15 residues. Germline V lookup: CDR1 LGHNA, CDR2 YSLEER. Trimming shortened V by 0 bases and J by 2 bases, and 11 bases separated the two germline ends. The CDR3 loop is CASSQDAGIAYEQYF. As DNA, the CDR3 is TGCGCCAGCAGCCAAGATGCCGGGATCGCCTACGAGCAGTACTTC.

V gene TRBV29-1 combines with J gene TRBJ2-7, with D unclear. The CDR3 is 13 residues long. Looked up from germline, CDR1 is SQVTM and CDR2 is ANQGSEA. V lost 4 bases to trimming and J lost 3 bases, with 13 bases between them. The CDR3 protein is CSVGHSASYEQYF. DNA for the CDR3: TGCAGCGTTGGGCACAGTGCTAGCTACGAGCAGTACTTC.

This clonotype was observed once. The V and J genes are TRBV12-3 or TRBV12-4 and TRBJ2-3; TRBD1 is a possible D gene (5 bases). Trimming took off 6 bases at V and 6 bases at J, with 10 bases between the two ends. CDR3 length: 12 amino acids. CDR3 amino acids: CASRTALDTQYF. CDR3 in DNA: TGTGCCAGCAGGACAGCCTTGGATACGCAGTATTTT.

In this sample, this clonotype turned up a few times. The chain links TRBV5-1 to TRBJ1-4, with D perhaps TRBD1 (5 bases). Germline values: CDR1 SGHRS, CDR2 YFSETQ. This CDR3 has 13 residues. V lost 3 bases and J lost 6, with 9 bases in between. The DNA of the CDR3 is TGCGCCAGCAGCTGGAGGGGAGATGAAAAACTGTTTTTT. It codes for CASSWRGDEKLFF.

The gene calls are TRBV4-2 and TRBJ1-2; D is perhaps TRBD1 (5 bases). Looked up from germline, CDR1 is LGHNA and CDR2 is YNFKEQ. V lost 4 bases to trimming and J lost 10 bases, with 10 bases between them. The CDR3 is 11 amino acids. The CDR3 sequence is CASSLGAFYTF. The CDR3 DNA is TGTGCCAGCAGCCTAGGGGCCTTCTACACCTTC.

This chain connects TRBV18 to TRBJ2-1; 7 positions agree with TRBD2. This CDR3 has 14 residues. The V gene end was trimmed by 1 base and the J gene end by 8 bases; junction bases not matched to a gene: 5. Germline-derived CDR1 and CDR2 are KGHSH and LQKENI. CDR3 loop: CASSPRTSEDEQFF. The CDR3 DNA sequence: TGTGCCAGCTCACCACGAACTAGCGAAGATGAGCAGTTCTTC.

This clonotype was seen at least ten times. J is TRBJ2-7 and V is TRBV7-9; D gene uncertain. CDR1 SEHNR and CDR2 FQNEAQ come from the germline V gene (reference sequence). The CDR3 runs to 14 residues. The V end was cut by 3 bases, the J end by 1 base, with 10 bases between. The CDR3 protein is CASSFGPPSYEQYF. CDR3 DNA sequence: TGTGCCAGCAGCTTCGGGCCTCCGTCCTACGAGCAGTACTTC.

This chain links TRBV7-2 with TRBJ1-4; D remains unclear. The germline CDR1 and CDR2 sequences are SGHTA and FQGNSA. The ends were cut back, 5 bases at V and 8 bases at J, with 12 bases in the middle. The CDR3 contains 13 residues. CDR3 coding DNA: TGTGCCAGCAGCCCGACCCTATCCGAAAAACTGTTTTTT. Protein: CASSPTLSEKLFF. Combining the CDR3 with reference TRBV7-2 and TRBJ1-4 gives the whole variable domain GAGVSQSPSNKVTEKGKDVELRCDPISGHTALYWYRQSLGQGLEFLIYFQGNSAPDKSGLPSDRFSAERTGGSVSTLTIQRTQQEDSAVYLCASSPTLSEKLFFGSGTQLSVL.

This rearrangement joins TRBV7-8 to TRBJ1-6, with TRBD1 matching over 7 bases. J gave up 5 bases and V 6 bases, and 7 bases lay outside the gene matches. The CDR3 loop spans 15 amino acids. Germline loops: CDR1 SGHVS, CDR2 FQNEAQ. The CDR3 sequence: CASRKTTGDNSPLHF. The CDR3 nucleotides read TGTGCCAGCAGGAAGACTACAGGGGATAATTCACCCCTCCACTTT.

This clonotype was counted a few times. The chain uses TRBV7-9 and TRBJ2-3; no reliable D call. V was cut by 1 base and J by 1 base, with 9 bases left in between. Germline lookup yields CDR1 SEHNR and CDR2 FQNEAQ (reference sequence). This CDR3 is 15 amino acids long. The CDR3 DNA reads as TGTGCCAGCAGCTTAGGATTTTCGGGCACAGATACGCAGTATTTT. It yields the protein CASSLGFSGTDTQYF.

DNA of the CDR3: TGTGCCAGCAGTTCCCGGATTTGGGGCGAGCAGTACTTC. Translating gives CASSSRIWGEQYF. The genes are TRBV6-6 and TRBJ2-7; the D is unclear. V dropped 4 bases and J dropped 6 bases, with 13 bases sitting between them. Germline V gene sequence: CDR1 MNHNY, CDR2 SVGAGI (reference sequence). The CDR3 runs 13 residues.

The V and J genes are TRBV27 and TRBJ2-3, with no clear D. Germline V gives CDR1 MNHEY, CDR2 SMNVEV (reference sequence). Trimming pared 6 bases from V and 2 bases from J, leaving 15 bases between. The CDR3 is 15 residues long. The CDR3 spells CASSTLGPPTDTQYF. The CDR3 coding sequence is TGTGCCAGCAGCACCTTAGGCCCGCCCACAGATACGCAGTATTTT.

This clonotype was recorded a few times. This sequence joins TRBV7-6 and TRBJ2-7; 11 bases line up with TRBD2. Losses at the gene ends were 2 bases for V and 5 bases for J; bases not matched to a gene: 11. Germline V gives CDR1 SGHVS, CDR2 FNYEAQ. This CDR3 is 17 amino acids long. Here the CDR3 DNA reads TGTGCCAGCAGCTTAATGCTAGCGGGGGGAGCGATCCACGAGCAGTACTTC. Its translation is CASSLMLAGGAIHEQYF.

This clonotype was observed a few times. The chain combines TRBV10-3 with TRBJ2-3; possible D gene TRBD2, 5 bases. The ends were cut back, 4 bases at V and 2 bases at J, with 13 bases in the middle. From germline, CDR1 is ENHRY and CDR2 SYGVKD. The CDR3 spans 15 residues. CDR3 DNA: TGTGCCATCAGTGGAACCGGGAACCCCACAGATACGCAGTATTTT. This gives the protein CAISGTGNPTDTQYF.

The V call is TRBV15, the J call TRBJ1-2; D is possibly TRBD1 (5 bases). This CDR3 is 15 amino acids long. The germline gives CDR1 LNHNV, CDR2 YYDKDF (reference sequence). V dropped 1 base and J dropped 3 bases, with 12 bases sitting between them. DNA for the CDR3: TGTGCCACCAGCAGAGTAATAGGAGGGGACTATGGCTACACCTTC. Protein product: CATSRVIGGDYGYTF.

The J gene is TRBJ1-2, the V gene TRBV6-5; the D is unclear. CDR1 is MNHEY and CDR2 is SVGAGI in the germline V gene. V was trimmed by 10 bases and J by 0 bases, leaving 6 bases between them. The CDR3 is made up of 11 amino acids. DNA for the CDR3: TGTGCCATCTTCACTAACTATGGCTACACCTTC. This encodes CAIFTNYGYTF.